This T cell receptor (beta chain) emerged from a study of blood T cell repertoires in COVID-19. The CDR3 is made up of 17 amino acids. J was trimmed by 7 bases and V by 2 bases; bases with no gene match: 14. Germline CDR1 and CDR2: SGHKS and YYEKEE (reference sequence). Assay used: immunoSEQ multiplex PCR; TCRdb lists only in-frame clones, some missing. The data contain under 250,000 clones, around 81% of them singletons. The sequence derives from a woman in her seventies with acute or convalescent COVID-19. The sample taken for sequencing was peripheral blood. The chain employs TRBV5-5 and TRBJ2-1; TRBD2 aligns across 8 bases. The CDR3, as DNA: TGTGCCAGCAGCTTCGTATTTCAAGCGGGGGTACTGAATGAGCAGTTCTTC. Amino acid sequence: CASSFVFQAGVLNEQFF.